The 15 T cell receptor beta chains in this list originate from one sample, sequenced in a study of graft-versus-host responses after intestinal transplantation. Some clones are missing from TCRdb's copy, which holds only in-frame ones; the method was immunoSEQ multiplex PCR. The profile shows 20,000 to 30,000 clones, approximately 85% of them singletons. The sequencing used PBMCs, collected 463 days after intestinal transplant. Source of these receptors: a human patient who received an intestinal transplant, so some T cells may come from the graft donor.

V and J are TRBV29-1 and TRBJ2-7; D not resolved. Deletions cut 5 bases from V and 7 bases from J, with 9 bases between. The CDR3 spans 10 residues. The germline gives CDR1 SQVTM, CDR2 ANQGSEA. DNA of the CDR3: TGCAGCGTTCAGGTCGGGGAGCAGTACTTC. Amino acids: CSVQVGEQYF.

The chain couples TRBV28 to TRBJ2-7; tentatively, D is TRBD1 or TRBD2 (5 bases each). This CDR3 has 15 amino acids. V shed 5 bases and J shed 5 bases, with 19 bases lying between them. Germline values: CDR1 MDHEN, CDR2 SYDVKM. The CDR3 loop reads CASSMTGTLSHEQYF. CDR3 nucleotide sequence: TGTGCCAGCAGTATGACCGGGACCCTTAGCCACGAGCAGTACTTC. Full variable domain (remainder filled in from reference TRBV28 and TRBJ2-7): DVKVTQSSRYLVKRTGEKVFLECVQDMDHENMFWYRQDPGLGLRLIYFSYDVKMKEKGDIPEGYSVSREKKERFSLILESASTNQTSMYLCASSMTGTLSHEQYFGPGTRLTVT.

The chain has TRBV28 and TRBJ1-5, with 9 bases identical to TRBD1. This CDR3 region has 15 residues. J was trimmed by 4 bases and V by 6 bases; bases with no gene match: 7. Germline CDR1 is MDHEN and CDR2 is SYDVKM. CDR3 coding DNA: TGTGCCAGCAGGTATCAAGGGACAGGGAATCAGCCCCAGCATTTT. As protein: CASRYQGTGNQPQHF.

The chain uses TRBV6-6 and TRBJ2-7; TRBD2 agrees at 9 bases. The CDR3 runs 15 residues. The ends lost 8 bases at V and 2 bases at J; junction bases unmatched: 10. Germline V gene sequence: CDR1 MNHNY, CDR2 SVGAGI (reference sequence). This CDR3 is CASSPRAGGTYEQYF. The CDR3 nucleotides read TGTGCCAGCTCCCCCAGGGCGGGAGGGACCTACGAGCAGTACTTC.

V gene TRBV19 combines with J gene TRBJ1-1; 8 bases match TRBD1. Germline V CDR1 and CDR2: LNHDA, SQIVND (reference sequence). V shed 7 bases, J shed 4 bases, and the junction held 8 bases outside the gene matches. The length of the CDR3 is 14 residues. This CDR3 is CASTLDRVSTEAFF. The CDR3 DNA reads TGTGCCAGTACCCTGGACAGGGTGAGCACTGAAGCTTTCTTT.

The table lists this clone with a few counts. The V and J genes are TRBV30 and TRBJ2-2; 8 bases align to TRBD1. J was trimmed by 4 bases and V by 4 bases; bases with no gene match: 5. The CDR3 runs 14 residues. Germline CDR1 reads GTSNPN; CDR2 reads SVGIG (reference sequence). In DNA, the CDR3 is TGTGCCTGGACAGGGGGCGTCGGCACCGGGGAGCTGTTTTTT. Its protein product is CAWTGGVGTGELFF.

The table lists this clone with a count of one. The CDR3 coding sequence is TGTGCTAGTGGTTTGGTGGGGGGGAACACTGAAGCTTTCTTT. Translation gives CASGLVGGNTEAFF. V gene TRBV12-5 combines with J gene TRBJ1-1; TRBD1 is a possible D gene (5 bases). The CDR3 has 14 amino acids. V lost 0 bases and J lost 1, with 6 bases in between. Germline V gene data show CDR1 as LGHNT and CDR2 as FRNRAP. The full variable domain, rest sourced from reference TRBV12-5 and TRBJ1-1, is DARVTQTPRHKVTEMGQEVTMRCQPILGHNTVFWYRQTMMQGLELLAYFRNRAPLDDSGMPKDRFSAEMPDATLATLKIQPSEPRDSAVYFCASGLVGGNTEAFFGQGTRLTVV.

This chain connects TRBV10-1 to TRBJ2-2; 10 positions match TRBD2. J gave up 6 bases and V 4 bases, and 14 bases lay outside the gene matches. The CDR3 extends over 18 amino acids. CDR1 is WNHNN, CDR2 SYGVQD, per germline (reference sequence). Here the CDR3 reads CASSAASGSMWAAGELFF. The CDR3 DNA sequence: TGCGCCAGCAGTGCCGCTAGCGGGAGTATGTGGGCGGCCGGGGAGCTGTTTTTT.

In its sample, this clone was seen a few times. The V call is TRBV9, the J call TRBJ2-7; 8 positions agree with TRBD1. V lost 2 bases, J lost 6 bases, and 4 bases stayed unmatched. Germline CDR1 reads SGDLS; CDR2 reads YYNGEE. CDR3 length: 13 residues. The CDR3 loop reads CASSVGQGGEQYF. DNA for the CDR3: TGTGCCAGCAGCGTTGGACAGGGAGGCGAGCAGTACTTC.

This clone appeared a single time. The chain couples TRBV10-2 to TRBJ2-1; maybe TRBD2 (7 bases). CDR3 length: 14 amino acids. CDR1 and CDR2 from the germline V gene are WSHSY and SAAADI. V was cut by 7 bases and J by 7 bases, with 17 bases left in between. CDR3 region: CASTRGGLRNEQFF. For the CDR3, the DNA is TGCGCCAGCACCAGGGGAGGGTTGCGGAATGAGCAGTTCTTC.

The chain has TRBV16 and TRBJ2-1, with D tentatively TRBD2 (6 bases). The CDR3 loop spans 14 amino acids. Germline V gene lookup returns CDR1 KGHSY and CDR2 FQNENV. The germline V and J ends were trimmed by 4 bases and 7 bases, with 14 bases remaining between them. This CDR3 reads CASSRNLLANEQFF. The CDR3 DNA reads TGTGCCAGCAGCCGGAACCTACTAGCTAATGAGCAGTTCTTC.

The chain carries TRBV19 and TRBJ2-1; TRBD2 matches 9 bases. The junction had 4 bases not matched to a gene; V was cut back by 7 bases and J by 0 bases. Germline CDR1 is LNHDA and CDR2 is SQIVND (reference sequence). This CDR3 spans 15 amino acids. The CDR3 DNA reads as TGTGCCAGTACCCCTAGCGGGAACTCCTACAATGAGCAGTTCTTC. Translating it yields CASTPSGNSYNEQFF.

The CDR3 DNA reads TGTGCCAGCAGTTTACTAAGGAAGGGAGAAAGTGTTACCTTC. It translates to CASSLLRKGESVTF. The chain couples TRBV27 to TRBJ1-2; D is ambiguous. V was cut by 2 bases and J by 14 bases, with 21 bases left in between. Per the germline V gene, CDR1 is MNHEY and CDR2 is SMNVEV (reference sequence). This CDR3 is 14 amino acids long.

J is TRBJ1-5 and V is TRBV6-1, with unresolved D. From germline, CDR1 is MNHNS and CDR2 SASEGT. With 5 bases removed from V and 0 bases from J, the gap between germline ends came to 8 bases. The CDR3 is made up of 14 amino acids. The CDR3 DNA is TGTGCCAGCAGTCCCGGGGATAGCAATCAGCCCCAGCATTTT. This codes for CASSPGDSNQPQHF.

The V gene is TRBV5-6, the J gene TRBJ2-7, with 9 bases aligning to TRBD2. Germline CDR1 SGHDT, CDR2 YYEEEE. The CDR3 runs to 18 residues. V trimming: 5 bases; J trimming: 1 base; junction bases outside the gene matches: 16. The CDR3 protein is CASRPRKAGGYRSYEQYF. The CDR3 DNA is TGTGCCAGCAGGCCTCGAAAAGCGGGAGGTTATCGGTCCTACGAGCAGTACTTC.